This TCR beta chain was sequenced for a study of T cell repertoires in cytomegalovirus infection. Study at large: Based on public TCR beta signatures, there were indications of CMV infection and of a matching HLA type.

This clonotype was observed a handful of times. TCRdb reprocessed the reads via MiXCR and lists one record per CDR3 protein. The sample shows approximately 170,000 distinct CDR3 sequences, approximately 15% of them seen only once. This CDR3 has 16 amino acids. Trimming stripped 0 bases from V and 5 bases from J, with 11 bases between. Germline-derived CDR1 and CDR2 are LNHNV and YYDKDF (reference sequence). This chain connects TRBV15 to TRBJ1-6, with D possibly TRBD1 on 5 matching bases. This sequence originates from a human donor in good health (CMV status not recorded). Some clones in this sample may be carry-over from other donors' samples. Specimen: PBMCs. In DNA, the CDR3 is TGTGCCACCAGCAGAGACCCAGGGTTCCATAATTCACCCCTCCACTTT. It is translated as CATSRDPGFHNSPLHF. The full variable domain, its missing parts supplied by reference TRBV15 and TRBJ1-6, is DAMVIQNPRYQVTQFGKPVTLSCSQTLNHNVMYWYQQKSSQAPKLLFHYYDKDFNNEADTPDNFQSRRPNTSFCFLDIRSPGLGDTAMYLCATSRDPGFHNSPLHFGNGTRLTVT.